A single sample is the source of the 5 T cell receptor beta chains below, sequenced in a study. Each CDR3 protein gets one entry after TCRdb re-called the RT-PCR reads with MiXCR. The sample lists about 3,800 distinct CDR3 sequences, 34% seen once, with approximately 5% in the top ten. The source material was memory CD4+ T cells from salivary gland. These receptors were collected from a female donor with primary Sjogren's syndrome.

At least ten counts were recorded for this clonotype. J is TRBJ1-5 and V is TRBV18; D uncertain. Germline V gene lookup returns CDR1 KGHSH and CDR2 LQKENI. The CDR3 runs 13 residues. V was clipped by 2 bases and J by 5 bases, with 7 bases between them. The CDR3, as DNA: TGTGCCAGCTCACCAAACAGCGATCAGCCCCAGCATTTT. Its protein is CASSPNSDQPQHF.

In this sample, this clonotype is medium-sized. This chain links TRBV6-6 with TRBJ2-1; D might be TRBD1 (6 bases). CDR3 length equals 15 residues. CDR1 is MNHNY, CDR2 SVGAGI, per germline (reference sequence). V lost 4 bases to trimming and J lost 3 bases, with 13 bases between them. The CDR3 loop is CASSWGPGIYNEQFF. CDR3 coding DNA: TGTGCCAGCAGTTGGGGGCCAGGGATCTACAATGAGCAGTTCTTC.

In its sample, this clonotype is medium-sized. V is TRBV20-1 and J is TRBJ2-3; no clear D. Trimming took off 6 bases at V and 2 bases at J, with 12 bases between the two ends. The CDR3 is 13 amino acids. Per the germline V gene, CDR1 is DFQATT and CDR2 is SNEGSKA (reference sequence). Here the CDR3 DNA reads TGCAGTGCCGACCTTCTTGTCACAGATACGCAGTATTTT. It encodes CSADLLVTDTQYF.

By sample share, this clonotype is medium-sized. This chain joins TRBV7-2 and TRBJ2-4, with a weak D call TRBD2 (6 bases). The germline V gene encodes CDR1 SGHTA and CDR2 FQGNSA. V lost 2 bases and J 7 bases, leaving 9 bases between the germline ends. The CDR3 is made up of 13 amino acids. CDR3 amino acids: CASSLKGGNIQYF. The DNA for the CDR3 is TGTGCCAGCAGCTTAAAGGGAGGCAACATTCAGTACTTC. Looking up the rest from reference TRBV7-2 and TRBJ2-4 gives the full variable domain: GAGVSQSPSNKVTEKGKDVELRCDPISGHTALYWYRQSLGQGLEFLIYFQGNSAPDKSGLPSDRFSAERTGGSVSTLTIQRTQQEDSAVYLCASSLKGGNIQYFGAGTRLSVL.

Judged by abundance, this clonotype is medium-sized. The chain uses TRBV6-1 and TRBJ2-7; a weak D match, TRBD2 (5 bases). V was trimmed by 5 bases and J by 2 bases, leaving 13 bases between them. CDR3 length equals 14 residues. Germline lookup yields CDR1 MNHNS and CDR2 SASEGT. CDR3 loop: CASSTDGETYEQYV. In nucleotides, the CDR3 is TGTGCCAGCAGTACAGACGGGGAGACCTACGAGCAGTACGTC.